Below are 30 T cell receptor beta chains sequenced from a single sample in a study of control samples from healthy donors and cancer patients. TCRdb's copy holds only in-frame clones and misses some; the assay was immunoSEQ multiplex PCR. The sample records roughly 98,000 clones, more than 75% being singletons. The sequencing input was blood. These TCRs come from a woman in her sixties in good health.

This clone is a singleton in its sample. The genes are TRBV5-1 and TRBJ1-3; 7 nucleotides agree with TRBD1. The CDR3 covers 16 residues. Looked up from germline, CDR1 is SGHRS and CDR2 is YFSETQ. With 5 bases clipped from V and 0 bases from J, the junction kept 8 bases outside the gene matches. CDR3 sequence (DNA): TGCGCCAGCAGTCCTAGGACAGGTAGCTCTGGAAACACCATATATTTT. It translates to CASSPRTGSSGNTIYF.

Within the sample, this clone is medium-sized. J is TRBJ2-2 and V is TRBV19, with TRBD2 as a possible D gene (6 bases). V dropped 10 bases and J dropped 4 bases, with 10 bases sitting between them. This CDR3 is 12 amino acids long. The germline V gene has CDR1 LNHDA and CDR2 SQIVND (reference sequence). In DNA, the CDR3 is TGTGCCACCCTGCGGGGCACCGGGGAGCTGTTTTTT. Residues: CATLRGTGELFF.

CDR3 loop: CASSLDPSGNTIYF. The CDR3 coding sequence is TGTGCCAGCAGCTTGGACCCCTCTGGAAACACCATATATTTT. This chain links TRBV7-2 with TRBJ1-3; the D is unclear. The CDR3 extends over 14 amino acids. The V end lost 3 bases, the J end lost 0 bases, and 6 bases lay between the germline ends. Germline V lookup: CDR1 SGHTA, CDR2 FQGNSA.

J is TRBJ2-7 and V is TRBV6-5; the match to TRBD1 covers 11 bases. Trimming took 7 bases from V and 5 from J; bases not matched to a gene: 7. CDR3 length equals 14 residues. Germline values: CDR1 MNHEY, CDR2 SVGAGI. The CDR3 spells CASIAGTGGHEQYF. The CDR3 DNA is TGTGCCAGCATCGCCGGGACAGGGGGTCACGAGCAGTACTTC.

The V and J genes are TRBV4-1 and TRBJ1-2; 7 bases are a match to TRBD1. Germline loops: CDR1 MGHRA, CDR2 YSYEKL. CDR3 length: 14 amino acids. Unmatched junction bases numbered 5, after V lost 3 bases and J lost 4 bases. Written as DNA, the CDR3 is TGCGCCAGCAGCCACCGCGACAGGGCCTATGGCTACACCTTC. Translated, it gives CASSHRDRAYGYTF.

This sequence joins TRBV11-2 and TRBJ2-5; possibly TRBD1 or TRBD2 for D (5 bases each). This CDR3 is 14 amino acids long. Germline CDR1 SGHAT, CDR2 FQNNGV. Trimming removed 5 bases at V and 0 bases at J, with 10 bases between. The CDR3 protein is CASSKGPYQETQYF. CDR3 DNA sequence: TGTGCCAGCAGCAAGGGACCGTACCAAGAGACCCAGTACTTC.

CDR3 protein: CASSRDLVADTQYF. Written as DNA, the CDR3 is TGCGCCAGCAGTCGGGATTTGGTCGCAGATACGCAGTATTTT. The chain joins TRBV5-1 to TRBJ2-3; tentative D call: TRBD2 (5 bases). V was trimmed by 5 bases and J by 4 bases, leaving 14 bases between them. This CDR3 contains 14 residues. Germline V CDR1 and CDR2: SGHRS, YFSETQ.

Here the CDR3 DNA reads TGCGCCAGCAGCCAAGTCGGACCAGGGGTGCTGAACACTGAAGCTTTCTTT. Amino acid sequence: CASSQVGPGVLNTEAFF. This chain uses TRBV4-1 with TRBJ1-1, with D tentatively TRBD1 (6 bases). Germline CDR1 and CDR2: MGHRA and YSYEKL. The CDR3 has 17 amino acids. Trimming removed 1 base at V and 0 bases at J, with 15 bases between.

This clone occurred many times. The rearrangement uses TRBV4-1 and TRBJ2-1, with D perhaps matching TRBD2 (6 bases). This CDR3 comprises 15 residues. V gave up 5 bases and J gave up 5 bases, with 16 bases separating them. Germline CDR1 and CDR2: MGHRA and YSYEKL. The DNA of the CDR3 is TGCGCCAGCAGCGCACCGGGACTTGTTGACAATGAGCAGTTCTTC. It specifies CASSAPGLVDNEQFF.

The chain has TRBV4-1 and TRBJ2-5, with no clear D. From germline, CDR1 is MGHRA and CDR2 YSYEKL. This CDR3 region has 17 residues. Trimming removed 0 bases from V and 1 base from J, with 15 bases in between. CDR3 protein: CASSQDWALTPQETQYF. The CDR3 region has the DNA TGCGCCAGCAGCCAAGATTGGGCACTAACCCCCCAAGAGACCCAGTACTTC.

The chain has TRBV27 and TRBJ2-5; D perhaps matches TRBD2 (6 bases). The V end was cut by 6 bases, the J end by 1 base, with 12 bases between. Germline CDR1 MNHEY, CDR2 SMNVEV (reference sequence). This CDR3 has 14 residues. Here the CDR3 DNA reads TGTGCCAGCAGCCCCTACGGGGGCCAAGAGACCCAGTACTTC. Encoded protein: CASSPYGGQETQYF.

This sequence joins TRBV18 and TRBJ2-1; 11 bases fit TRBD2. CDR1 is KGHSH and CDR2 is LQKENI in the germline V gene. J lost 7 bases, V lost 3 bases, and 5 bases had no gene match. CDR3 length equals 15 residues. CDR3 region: CASSPTSGTENEQFF. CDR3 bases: TGTGCCAGCTCACCGACTAGCGGGACCGAGAATGAGCAGTTCTTC. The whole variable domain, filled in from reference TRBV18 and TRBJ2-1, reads NAGVMQNPRHLVRRRGQEARLRCSPMKGHSHVYWYRQLPEEGLKFMVYLQKENIIDESGMPKERFSAEFPKEGPSILRIQQVVRGDSAAYFCASSPTSGTENEQFFGPGTRLTVL.

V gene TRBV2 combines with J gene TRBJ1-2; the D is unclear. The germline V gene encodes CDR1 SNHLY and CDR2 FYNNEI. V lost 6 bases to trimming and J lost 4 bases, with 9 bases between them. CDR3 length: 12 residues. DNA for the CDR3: TGTGCCAGCAGCCGGATAATCTATGGCTACACCTTC. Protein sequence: CASSRIIYGYTF.

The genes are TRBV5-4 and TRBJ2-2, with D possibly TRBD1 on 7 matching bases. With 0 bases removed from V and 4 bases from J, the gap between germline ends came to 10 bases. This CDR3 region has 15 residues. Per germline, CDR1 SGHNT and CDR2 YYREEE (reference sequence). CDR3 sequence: CASSLVQGGTGELFF. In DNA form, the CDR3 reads TGTGCCAGCAGCTTGGTTCAGGGGGGCACCGGGGAGCTGTTTTTT.

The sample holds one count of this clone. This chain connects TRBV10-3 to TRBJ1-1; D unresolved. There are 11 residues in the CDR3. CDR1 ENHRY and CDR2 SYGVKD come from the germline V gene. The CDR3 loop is CASRADTEAFF. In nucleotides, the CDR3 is TGTGCATCTCGGGCGGACACTGAAGCTTTCTTT.

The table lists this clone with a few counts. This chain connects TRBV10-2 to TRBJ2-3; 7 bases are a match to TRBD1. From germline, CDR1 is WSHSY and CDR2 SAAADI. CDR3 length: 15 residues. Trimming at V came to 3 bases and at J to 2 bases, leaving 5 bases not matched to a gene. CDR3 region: CASSDGRGTTDTQYF. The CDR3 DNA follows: TGCGCCAGCAGTGATGGCAGGGGGACCACAGATACGCAGTATTTT.

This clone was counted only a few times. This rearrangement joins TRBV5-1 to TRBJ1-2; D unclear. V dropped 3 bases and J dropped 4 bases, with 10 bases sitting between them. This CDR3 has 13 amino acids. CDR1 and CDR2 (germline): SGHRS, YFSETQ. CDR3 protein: CASSSVVGYGYTF. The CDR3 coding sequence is TGCGCCAGCAGCTCGGTTGTGGGCTATGGCTACACCTTC.

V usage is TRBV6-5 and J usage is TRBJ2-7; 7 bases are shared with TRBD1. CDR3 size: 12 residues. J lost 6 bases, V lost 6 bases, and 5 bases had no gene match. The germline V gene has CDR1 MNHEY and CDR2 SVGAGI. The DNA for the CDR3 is TGTGCCAGCAGGACGACAGGGCTCGAGCAGTACTTC. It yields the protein CASRTTGLEQYF.

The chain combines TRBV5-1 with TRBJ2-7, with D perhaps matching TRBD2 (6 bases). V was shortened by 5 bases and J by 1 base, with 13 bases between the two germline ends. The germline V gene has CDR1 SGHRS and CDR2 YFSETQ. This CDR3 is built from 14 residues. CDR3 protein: CASRSDAGSYEQYF. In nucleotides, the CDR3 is TGCGCCAGCAGGTCGGATGCGGGGTCCTACGAGCAGTACTTC.

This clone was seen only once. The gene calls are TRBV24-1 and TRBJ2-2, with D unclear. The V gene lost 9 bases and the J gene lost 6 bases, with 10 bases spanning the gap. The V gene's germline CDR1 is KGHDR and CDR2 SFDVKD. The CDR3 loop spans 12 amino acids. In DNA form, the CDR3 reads TGTGCCACCTCTCCAGGTTCCGGGGAGCTGTTTTTT. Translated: CATSPGSGELFF.

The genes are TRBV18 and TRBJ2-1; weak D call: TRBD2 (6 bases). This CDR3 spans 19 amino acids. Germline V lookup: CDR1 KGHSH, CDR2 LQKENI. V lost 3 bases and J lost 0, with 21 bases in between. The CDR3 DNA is TGTGCCAGCTCACCCCAGCCAGGCCTCCTGGGGGGCTCCTACAATGAGCAGTTCTTC. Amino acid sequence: CASSPQPGLLGGSYNEQFF.

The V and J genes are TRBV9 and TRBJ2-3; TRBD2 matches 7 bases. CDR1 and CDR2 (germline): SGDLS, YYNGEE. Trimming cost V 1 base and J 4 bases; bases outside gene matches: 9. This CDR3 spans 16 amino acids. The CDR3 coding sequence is TGTGCCAGCAGCGTAAGAACCGGGACTACGGCAGATACGCAGTATTTT. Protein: CASSVRTGTTADTQYF.

CDR3 in amino acids: CATSPTSGNVYEQYF. The CDR3, as DNA: TGTGCCACCAGCCCCACGTCAGGGAACGTTTACGAGCAGTACTTC. The gene calls are TRBV15 and TRBJ2-7; possible D gene TRBD1, 5 bases. Germline-derived CDR1 and CDR2 are LNHNV and YYDKDF (reference sequence). The V gene lost 5 bases and the J gene lost 4 bases, with 18 bases spanning the gap. This CDR3 comprises 15 residues.

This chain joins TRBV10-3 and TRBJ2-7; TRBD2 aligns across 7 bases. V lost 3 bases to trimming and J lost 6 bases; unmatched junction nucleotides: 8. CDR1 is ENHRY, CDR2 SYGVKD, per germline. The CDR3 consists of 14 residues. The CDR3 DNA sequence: TGTGCCATCAGTGAAGGGGCGGGGGTCGGCGAGCAGTACTTC. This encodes CAISEGAGVGEQYF.

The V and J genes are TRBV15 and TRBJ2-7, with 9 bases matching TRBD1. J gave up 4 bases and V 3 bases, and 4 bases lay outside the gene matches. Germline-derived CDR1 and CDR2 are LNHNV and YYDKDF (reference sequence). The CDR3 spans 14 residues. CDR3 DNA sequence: TGTGCCACCAGCAGGGGACAGGGTGGGTACGAGCAGTACTTC. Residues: CATSRGQGGYEQYF.

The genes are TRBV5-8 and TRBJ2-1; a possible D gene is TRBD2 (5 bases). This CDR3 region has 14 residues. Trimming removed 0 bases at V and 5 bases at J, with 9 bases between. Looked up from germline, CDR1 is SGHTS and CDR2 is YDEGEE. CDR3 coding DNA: TGTGCCAGCAGCTTGGCGGGGTCTAACAATGAGCAGTTCTTC. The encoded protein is CASSLAGSNNEQFF.

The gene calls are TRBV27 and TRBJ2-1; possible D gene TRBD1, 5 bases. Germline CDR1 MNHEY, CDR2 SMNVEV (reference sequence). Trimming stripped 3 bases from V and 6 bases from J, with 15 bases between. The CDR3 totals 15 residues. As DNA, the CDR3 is TGTGCCAGCAGTTTTGCCGGACAATCGGTCAATGAGCAGTTCTTC. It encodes CASSFAGQSVNEQFF.

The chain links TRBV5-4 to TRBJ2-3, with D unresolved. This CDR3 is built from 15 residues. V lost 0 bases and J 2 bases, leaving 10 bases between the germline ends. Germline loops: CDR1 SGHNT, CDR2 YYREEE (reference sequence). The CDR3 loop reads CASSLGGAYTDTQYF. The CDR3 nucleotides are TGTGCCAGCAGCTTGGGTGGAGCCTACACAGATACGCAGTATTTT.

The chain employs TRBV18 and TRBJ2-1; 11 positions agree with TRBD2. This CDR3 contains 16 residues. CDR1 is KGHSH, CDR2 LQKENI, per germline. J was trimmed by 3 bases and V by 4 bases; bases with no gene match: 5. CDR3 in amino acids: CASSQPGTSGYNEQFF. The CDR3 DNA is TGTGCCAGCTCACAACCCGGGACTAGCGGCTACAATGAGCAGTTCTTC.

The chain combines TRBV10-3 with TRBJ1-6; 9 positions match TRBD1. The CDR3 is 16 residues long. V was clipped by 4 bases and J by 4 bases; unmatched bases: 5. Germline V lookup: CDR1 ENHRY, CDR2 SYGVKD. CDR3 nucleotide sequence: TGTGCCATCAGTGCTACCGGGACAGGGTATAATTCACCCCTCCACTTT. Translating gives CAISATGTGYNSPLHF.